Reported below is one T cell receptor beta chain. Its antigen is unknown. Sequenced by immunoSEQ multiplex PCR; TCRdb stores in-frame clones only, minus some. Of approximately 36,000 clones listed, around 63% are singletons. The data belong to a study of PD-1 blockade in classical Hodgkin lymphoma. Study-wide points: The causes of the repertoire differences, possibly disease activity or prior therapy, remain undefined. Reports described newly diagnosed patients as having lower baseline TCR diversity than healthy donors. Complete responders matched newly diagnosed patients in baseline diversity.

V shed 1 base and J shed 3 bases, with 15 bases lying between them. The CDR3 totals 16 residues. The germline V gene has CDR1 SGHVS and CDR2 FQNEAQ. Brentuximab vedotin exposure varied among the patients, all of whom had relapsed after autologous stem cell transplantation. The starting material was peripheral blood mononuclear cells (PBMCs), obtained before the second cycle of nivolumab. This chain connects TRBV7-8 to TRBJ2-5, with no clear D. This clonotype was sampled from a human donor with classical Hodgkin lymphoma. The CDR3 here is CASSLVVAAPKETQYF. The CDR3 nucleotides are TGTGCCAGCAGCTTAGTGGTGGCCGCTCCCAAAGAGACCCAGTACTTC.